These 14 T cell receptor beta chains share one sample of origin, sequenced in a study of T-cell memory formation after mild COVID-19 (dated by TCRdb to the early 2020s). The library relied on 5' RACE. The listed sequencing device is Illumina NovaSeq 6000. TCRdb reprocessed the public reads (quality trimming at Q25 with fastp, clone calling with MiXCR) and kept in-frame beta chains. For every CDR3 protein sequence, its rows merge into one entry that carries the most common genes and DNA. The sample profile shows hundreds of thousands of distinct CDR3 sequences; approximately 27% of them were found once. The ten largest clones add up to 13% of the sample. Specimen: PBMCs or a T cell subset sorted from them (not recorded which). Receptors were obtained from an adult woman who had mild COVID-19 (a few samples of this study predate the infection). The sample titles of this study are shuffled in the database, so cell type and time point are left out; the donor was told from shared clones.

This sequence joins TRBV4-1 and TRBJ2-5; D may be TRBD2 (6 bases). V lost 1 base, J lost 2 bases, and 8 bases lay in between. Germline CDR1 is MGHRA and CDR2 is YSYEKL. The CDR3 sequence is 14 residues long. The CDR3 sequence is CASSQASGQETQYF. In nucleotides, the CDR3 is TGCGCCAGCAGCCAAGCCAGCGGGCAAGAGACCCAGTACTTC.

This clonotype was detected only a few times. The chain links TRBV5-5 to TRBJ2-3; D may be TRBD1 (6 bases). Germline-derived CDR1 and CDR2 are SGHKS and YYEKEE (reference sequence). This CDR3 has 15 residues. The V end was cut by 2 bases, the J end by 7 bases, with 17 bases between. CDR3 nucleotide sequence: TGTGCCAGCAGCTTAGACGGGCAGGGGCATAATACGCAGTATTTT. Translated: CASSLDGQGHNTQYF.

This sequence joins TRBV12-3 or TRBV12-4 and TRBJ2-7; D is uncertain. The CDR3 contains 12 residues. The V and J ends lost 5 bases and 5 bases respectively, with 10 bases between them. The CDR3 DNA follows: TGTGCCAGCAGTACCTGGGCCCACGAGCAGTACTTC. It codes for CASSTWAHEQYF.

The chain uses TRBV6-2 or TRBV6-3 and TRBJ1-3; D ambiguous. Deletions cut 6 bases from V and 3 bases from J, with 15 bases between. Per germline, CDR1 MNHEY and CDR2 SVGEGT. The CDR3 loop spans 15 amino acids. The CDR3 DNA sequence: TGTGCCAGCAGAGATGATCGAGGGATTGGAAACACCATATATTTT. Encoded protein: CASRDDRGIGNTIYF.

This clonotype was seen a handful of times. V gene TRBV20-1 combines with J gene TRBJ2-7, with a possible D match to TRBD1 (6 bases). Trimming pared 0 bases from V and 2 bases from J, leaving 14 bases between. CDR3 size: 15 residues. CDR1 DFQATT and CDR2 SNEGSKA come from the germline V gene (reference sequence). The CDR3 loop reads CSARDGTTVTYEQYF. CDR3 coding DNA: TGCAGTGCTAGAGATGGGACAACCGTCACCTACGAGCAGTACTTC.

Only a few counts were recorded for this clonotype. The CDR3 bases are TGCGCCAGCAGCTTGGGGAGGGCCCAAGAGACCCAGTACTTC. Amino acids: CASSLGRAQETQYF. The chain combines TRBV5-1 with TRBJ2-5; D might be TRBD2 (6 bases). V gave up 0 bases and J gave up 1 base, with 7 bases separating them. CDR1 and CDR2 from the germline V gene are SGHRS and YFSETQ. The CDR3 totals 14 residues. Drawing the rest from reference TRBV5-1 and TRBJ2-5, the complete variable domain is KAGVTQTPRYLIKTRGQQVTLSCSPISGHRSVSWYQQTPGQGLQFLFEYFSETQRNKGNFPGRFSGRQFSNSRSEMNVSTLELGDSALYLCASSLGRAQETQYFGPGTRLLVL.

This chain connects TRBV6-5 to TRBJ2-5; TRBD1 agrees at 9 bases. CDR3 length: 15 amino acids. The V segment lost 0 bases and the J segment 6 bases; nucleotides outside the gene matches: 5. Per germline, CDR1 MNHEY and CDR2 SVGAGI. Here the CDR3 reads CASSYSTGGAKTQYF. In nucleotides, the CDR3 is TGTGCCAGCAGTTACTCGACAGGGGGGGCAAAGACCCAGTACTTC.

V and J are TRBV2 and TRBJ2-7, with 8 bases matching TRBD2. The V segment lost 7 bases and the J segment 7 bases; nucleotides outside the gene matches: 9. Germline values: CDR1 SNHLY, CDR2 FYNNEI. This CDR3 contains 13 residues. The CDR3 coding sequence is TGTGCCAGCAAACTAGCGGCCTTTGGGGAGCAGTACTTC. Translation: CASKLAAFGEQYF.

The chain joins TRBV5-3 to TRBJ2-3; perhaps TRBD1 as D (5 bases). TRBV5-3 is flagged as an ORF with uncertain function. This CDR3 is built from 15 residues. V was pared by 0 bases and J by 2 bases, with 10 bases between. The CDR3 DNA reads as TGTGCCAGAAGCTTGGTAGGCAGGGCCACAGATACGCAGTATTTT. Translation: CARSLVGRATDTQYF.

In this sample, this clonotype turned up a few times. This chain uses TRBV12-3 or TRBV12-4 with TRBJ1-5; a weak D match, TRBD1 (5 bases). The CDR3 is 14 residues long. Trimming shortened V by 6 bases and J by 0 bases, and 9 bases separated the two germline ends. CDR3 loop: CASRSGNSNQPQHF. The CDR3 DNA follows: TGTGCCAGCAGGTCAGGGAATAGCAATCAGCCCCAGCATTTT.

This clonotype was seen more than once but under ten times. V is TRBV5-8 and J is TRBJ2-7, with D perhaps assigned TRBD1 or TRBD2 (6 bases each). V dropped 2 bases and J dropped 7 bases, with 19 bases sitting between them. CDR1 SGHTS and CDR2 YDEGEE come from the germline V gene. The CDR3 loop spans 15 amino acids. CDR3 loop: CASSLGGIKTSEQYF. The CDR3 nucleotides read TGTGCCAGCAGCTTAGGGGGGATAAAGACGAGTGAGCAGTACTTC.

The chain has TRBV4-1 and TRBJ1-1; 10 nucleotides align to TRBD1. Germline lookup yields CDR1 MGHRA and CDR2 YSYEKL. J lost 5 bases, V lost 1 base, and 4 bases had no gene match. This CDR3 region has 15 residues. CDR3 loop: CASSQAPGQGTEAFF. In DNA form, the CDR3 reads TGCGCCAGCAGCCAAGCGCCGGGACAGGGGACTGAAGCTTTCTTT.

This clonotype was seen a handful of times. The chain couples TRBV20-1 to TRBJ1-1; D gene uncertain. With 1 base removed from V and 5 bases from J, the gap between germline ends came to 5 bases. Looked up from germline, CDR1 is DFQATT and CDR2 is SNEGSKA (reference sequence). The CDR3 has 11 amino acids. This CDR3 is CSARGSTEAFF. DNA for the CDR3: TGCAGTGCTAGAGGGTCTACTGAAGCTTTCTTT.

V is TRBV11-2 and J is TRBJ2-1; 8 bases match TRBD2. V lost 5 bases to trimming and J lost 8 bases; unmatched junction nucleotides: 11. The V gene's germline CDR1 is SGHAT and CDR2 FQNNGV. The CDR3 contains 15 residues. CDR3 DNA sequence: TGTGCCAGCAGCCAATTGTGGGGACTAGGGCATGAGCAGTTCTTC. Encoded protein: CASSQLWGLGHEQFF.